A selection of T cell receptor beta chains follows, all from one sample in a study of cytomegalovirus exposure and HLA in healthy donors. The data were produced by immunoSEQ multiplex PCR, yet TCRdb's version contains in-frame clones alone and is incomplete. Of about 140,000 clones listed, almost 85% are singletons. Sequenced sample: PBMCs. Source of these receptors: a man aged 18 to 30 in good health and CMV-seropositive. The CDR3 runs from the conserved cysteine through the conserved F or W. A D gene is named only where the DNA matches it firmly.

CASSGGHEQFF	-	TRBV9	TRBJ2-1
CASSLDRGKAFF	-	TRBV11-2	TRBJ1-1
CASSLETGLNEKLFF	-	TRBV7-6	TRBJ1-4
CASRIMGLASLGGYEQYF	TRBD2	TRBV2	TRBJ2-7
CASSPGQVMYEQYF	TRBD1	TRBV18	TRBJ2-7
CASRVFSEAFF	-	TRBV28	TRBJ1-1
CASNPTGTAQETQYF	-	TRBV28	TRBJ2-5
CASSFSPEDREDPRAFF	TRBD1	TRBV27	TRBJ1-1
CASSRTGSGANVLTF	TRBD1	TRBV27	TRBJ2-6
CASSPMGSEAFF	-	TRBV18	TRBJ1-1
CASMASTEGNEQFF	-	TRBV27	TRBJ2-1
CASRFPGIKGGYTF	-	TRBV6-5	TRBJ1-2
CASSPRTGTGELFF	TRBD1	TRBV7-7	TRBJ2-2
CASSLKTAGNEKLFF	-	TRBV5-4	TRBJ1-4
CASSEPGTGPPSFYGYTF	TRBD1	TRBV25-1	TRBJ1-2
CASSDRQGKETQYF	TRBD1	TRBV7-9	TRBJ2-5
CASSEDRNTEAFF	-	TRBV5-1	TRBJ1-1
CASSLAQSYSSYEQYF	-	TRBV5-5	TRBJ2-7
CASSRDYYNEQFF	TRBD2	TRBV27	TRBJ2-1
CASSLLTGSGYTF	TRBD1	TRBV7-9	TRBJ1-2
CASSLQGARLNYEQYF	TRBD1	TRBV28	TRBJ2-7
CASSYSGGGGTEAFF	-	TRBV6-5	TRBJ1-1
CSGLGQGSTEAFF	-	TRBV29-1	TRBJ1-1
CASRRVAGEGGEQFF	-	TRBV10-2	TRBJ2-1
CASSAGTAGNSPLHF	-	TRBV5-5	TRBJ1-6
CASSRRGEKLFF	-	TRBV6-5	TRBJ1-4
CASSSGLGVGQYF	-	TRBV7-9	TRBJ2-3
CASSTGETYNEQFF	-	TRBV6-5	TRBJ2-1
CASSLAVGGLGTEAFF	-	TRBV5-1	TRBJ1-1
CASTRDSPYNEQFF	TRBD1	TRBV5-1	TRBJ2-1
CASTNPTGVYGYIF	TRBD1	TRBV6-5	TRBJ1-2
CASKYKSEQFF	-	TRBV5-1	TRBJ2-1
CASTHRTSFTNEQFF	-	TRBV6-6	TRBJ2-1
CASSQVEGLLFTNTEAFF	-	TRBV4-1	TRBJ1-1
CASTPTLAKNTIYF	-	TRBV4-1	TRBJ1-3
CAWSLYQGAGIEQFF	TRBD1	TRBV30	TRBJ2-1
CATGEVSGYEQYF	-	TRBV4-1	TRBJ2-7
CASSLWTGGASGNTIYF	TRBD1	TRBV28	TRBJ1-3
CASRGTSGYNEQFF	TRBD2	TRBV19	TRBJ2-1